This T cell receptor (beta chain) emerged from a study of identical twins. The sample holds a few counts of this clonotype. One entry per CDR3 protein results from TCRdb running MiXCR on the 5' RACE reads. The table has roughly 230,000 distinct CDR3 sequences, about 8.3% seen once; the top ten hold approximately 3%. The same sample was also studied in work on yellow fever vaccine responses in identical twins.

Specimen: CD8+ T cells sorted from blood. The receptor was derived from a woman aged 18-29 years in good health.

This CDR3 reads CASSQVWTANTEAFF. As DNA, the CDR3 is TGTGCCAGCAGCCAAGTTTGGACAGCCAACACTGAAGCTTTCTTT. V is TRBV3-1 and J is TRBJ1-1; TRBD1 is a possible D gene (6 bases). Germline V lookup: CDR1 LGHDT, CDR2 YNNKEL (reference sequence). The CDR3 consists of 15 residues. Deletions cut 1 base from V and 2 bases from J, with 11 bases between.